Shown below are 30 T cell receptor beta chains from a single sample sequenced in a study of control samples from healthy donors and cancer patients. Produced via immunoSEQ multiplex PCR; TCRdb's table is partial and in-frame only. Of about 220,000 clones listed, 85% to 95% are singletons. Sequenced input: blood. These receptors came from a man aged 50-59 years in good health.

In its sample, this clone was seen a few times. The V gene is TRBV7-9, the J gene TRBJ1-1; D unresolved. Germline CDR1 reads SEHNR; CDR2 reads FQNEAQ (reference sequence). This CDR3 is 15 amino acids long. Trimming shortened V by 3 bases and J by 0 bases, and 11 bases separated the two germline ends. Here the CDR3 DNA reads TGTGCCAGCAGCTTGACCCGGGTCCTGAACACTGAAGCTTTCTTT. Its translation is CASSLTRVLNTEAFF. Based on the CDR3 plus reference TRBV7-9 and TRBJ1-1, the full variable domain is DTGVSQNPRHKITKRGQNVTFRCDPISEHNRLYWYRQTLGQGPEFLTYFQNEAQLEKSRLLSDRFSAERPKGSFSTLEIQRTEQGDSAMYLCASSLTRVLNTEAFFGQGTRLTVV.

The CDR3 nucleotides are TGTGCCAGCAGCGTAGTTGGGACAGGGGCCTTCAATGAGCAGTTCTTC. Its protein product is CASSVVGTGAFNEQFF. The chain links TRBV9 to TRBJ2-1; 10 bases agree with TRBD1. Germline values: CDR1 SGDLS, CDR2 YYNGEE. The CDR3 is made up of 16 amino acids. With V trimmed by 0 bases and J by 6 bases, 6 bases remained unmatched.

This sequence joins TRBV18 and TRBJ2-2; D not resolved. V dropped 1 base and J dropped 4 bases, with 1 base sitting between them. The germline gives CDR1 KGHSH, CDR2 LQKENI. The CDR3 consists of 12 residues. DNA of the CDR3: TGTGCCAGCTCACCACTCACCGGGGAGCTGTTTTTT. It is translated as CASSPLTGELFF. The whole variable domain, remainder taken from reference TRBV18 and TRBJ2-2, is NAGVMQNPRHLVRRRGQEARLRCSPMKGHSHVYWYRQLPEEGLKFMVYLQKENIIDESGMPKERFSAEFPKEGPSILRIQQVVRGDSAAYFCASSPLTGELFFGEGSRLTVL.

The chain is built from TRBV28 and TRBJ1-1; D unresolved. Trimming took off 7 bases at V and 7 bases at J, with 16 bases between the two ends. The CDR3 covers 13 residues. Germline CDR1 reads MDHEN; CDR2 reads SYDVKM. The CDR3, as DNA: TGTGCCAGCACCTTAGAGTCGAGGAGTGAAGCTTTCTTT. The encoded protein is CASTLESRSEAFF.

V and J are TRBV19 and TRBJ1-2; the D is unclear. The CDR3 sequence is 13 residues long. Germline V gene data show CDR1 as LNHDA and CDR2 as SQIVND (reference sequence). Trimming took 3 bases from V and 4 from J, leaving 9 bases between them. The DNA for the CDR3 is TGTGCCAGTAGTATTTGGCAGAGCTATGGCTACACCTTC. Its protein is CASSIWQSYGYTF.

This chain joins TRBV19 and TRBJ1-1; D might be TRBD1 (5 bases). With 6 bases removed from V and 1 base from J, the gap between germline ends came to 12 bases. The CDR3 has 14 amino acids. Germline CDR1 reads LNHDA; CDR2 reads SQIVND (reference sequence). CDR3 residues: CASRFGQGNTEAFF. CDR3 bases: TGTGCCAGTAGATTTGGCCAGGGGAACACTGAAGCTTTCTTT.

The V and J genes are TRBV7-2 and TRBJ2-2; D not resolved. The germline V gene encodes CDR1 SGHTA and CDR2 FQGNSA. The CDR3 loop spans 15 amino acids. V dropped 3 bases and J dropped 0 bases, with 8 bases sitting between them. The CDR3 DNA reads as TGTGCCAGCAGCTTGGCCTACACGAACACCGGGGAGCTGTTTTTT. It translates to CASSLAYTNTGELFF.

The chain has TRBV15 and TRBJ2-1, with a tentative D call TRBD1 (6 bases). From germline, CDR1 is LNHNV and CDR2 YYDKDF (reference sequence). The CDR3 is made up of 15 amino acids. V lost 0 bases to trimming and J lost 6 bases, with 12 bases between them. The CDR3 coding sequence is TGTGCCACCAGCAGAGATCCGGACAGTACCAATGAGCAGTTCTTC. It is translated as CATSRDPDSTNEQFF.

The chain combines TRBV6-1 with TRBJ1-2, with D perhaps TRBD1 (6 bases). V was clipped by 1 base and J by 3 bases, with 6 bases between them. The CDR3 extends over 13 amino acids. Germline CDR1 is MNHNS and CDR2 is SASEGT. The CDR3 here is CASSEDRDYGYTF. In DNA, the CDR3 is TGTGCCAGCAGTGAAGACAGGGACTATGGCTACACCTTC.

The genes are TRBV2 and TRBJ1-3; tentative D call: TRBD1 (5 bases). Germline values: CDR1 SNHLY, CDR2 FYNNEI. The CDR3 has 14 amino acids. With 10 bases removed from V and 0 bases from J, the gap between germline ends came to 13 bases. The CDR3 is CAKQQAISGNTIYF. As DNA, the CDR3 is TGTGCCAAGCAACAGGCCATCTCTGGAAACACCATATATTTT. Drawing the rest from reference TRBV2 and TRBJ1-3, the complete variable domain is EPEVTQTPSHQVTQMGQEVILRCVPISNHLYFYWYRQILGQKVEFLVSFYNNEISEKSEIFDDQFSVERPDGSNFTLKIRSTKLEDSAMYFCAKQQAISGNTIYFGEGSWLTVV.

CDR3 region: CASSSYRGGNGYTF. As DNA, the CDR3 is TGTGCCAGCAGTTCGTACAGGGGGGGGAATGGCTACACCTTC. This chain connects TRBV6-5 to TRBJ1-2; TRBD1 matches at 8 bases. This CDR3 comprises 14 residues. V lost 4 bases to trimming and J lost 6 bases; unmatched junction nucleotides: 7. In germline, CDR1 is MNHEY, CDR2 SVGAGI.

V and J are TRBV5-5 and TRBJ2-2; no firm D call. V lost 5 bases and J 1 base, leaving 6 bases between the germline ends. The CDR3 loop spans 13 amino acids. Germline V gene data show CDR1 as SGHKS and CDR2 as YYEKEE (reference sequence). The CDR3 loop is CASSYLNTGELFF. Here the CDR3 DNA reads TGTGCCAGCAGTTATCTGAACACCGGGGAGCTGTTTTTT.

V and J are TRBV5-4 and TRBJ2-1; the D call may be TRBD1 or TRBD2 (6 bases each). Trimming removed 3 bases from V and 8 bases from J, with 12 bases in between. This CDR3 region has 13 residues. Per germline, CDR1 SGHNT and CDR2 YYREEE (reference sequence). This CDR3 reads CASSSVRGDEQFF. DNA for the CDR3: TGTGCCAGCAGCTCCGTTAGGGGGGATGAGCAGTTCTTC.

The chain links TRBV4-1 to TRBJ1-2; tentative D call: TRBD1 (6 bases). Trimming took 0 bases from V and 3 from J, leaving 8 bases between them. Per the germline V gene, CDR1 is MGHRA and CDR2 is YSYEKL. The CDR3 spans 14 residues. The CDR3 DNA reads as TGCGCCAGCAGCCAAGATGGGGGCTACTATGGCTACACCTTC. It encodes CASSQDGGYYGYTF.

The V call is TRBV5-8, the J call TRBJ2-1, with D unclear. Germline CDR1 is SGHTS and CDR2 is YDEGEE. CDR3 length equals 15 residues. Deletions cut 2 bases from V and 7 bases from J, with 16 bases between. CDR3 DNA: TGTGCCAGCAGCTTTCTGGCAATTTATCGAAATGAGCAGTTCTTC. Residues: CASSFLAIYRNEQFF.

The V call is TRBV3-1 (or the pseudogene TRBV3-2), the J call TRBJ2-3; D is uncertain. The V gene lost 1 base and the J gene lost 5 bases, with 7 bases spanning the gap. This CDR3 region has 13 residues. Germline V gives CDR1 LGHDT, CDR2 YNNKEL (reference sequence). CDR3 sequence: CASSQGAKDTQYF. The DNA for the CDR3 is TGTGCCAGCAGCCAAGGAGCAAAAGATACGCAGTATTTT.

The chain carries TRBV10-3 and TRBJ1-1; a weak D match, TRBD1 (5 bases). V lost 7 bases to trimming and J lost 5 bases, with 23 bases between them. The CDR3 length is 16 residues. CDR1 is ENHRY, CDR2 SYGVKD, per germline. CDR3 coding DNA: TGTGCCATCACCCCCTCGACGGCGGGGGTCGGAACTGAAGCTTTCTTT. This gives the protein CAITPSTAGVGTEAFF.

The chain joins TRBV28 to TRBJ2-2; perhaps TRBD1 as D (6 bases). CDR1 and CDR2 from the germline V gene are MDHEN and SYDVKM. V was trimmed by 7 bases and J by 6 bases, leaving 12 bases between them. This CDR3 has 13 amino acids. CDR3 loop: CASINRVSGELFF. The CDR3 DNA reads TGTGCCAGCATAAACAGGGTATCCGGGGAGCTGTTTTTT. The full variable domain, completed using reference TRBV28 and TRBJ2-2, is DVKVTQSSRYLVKRTGEKVFLECVQDMDHENMFWYRQDPGLGLRLIYFSYDVKMKEKGDIPEGYSVSREKKERFSLILESASTNQTSMYLCASINRVSGELFFGEGSRLTVL.

In its sample, this clone was seen once. The chain recombines TRBV19 with TRBJ2-2; TRBD2 aligns across 9 bases. The V gene's germline CDR1 is LNHDA and CDR2 SQIVND (reference sequence). V lost 2 bases and J lost 4; bases outside the gene matches: 5. The CDR3 is 16 amino acids. The chain's CDR3 is CASSISAGGFTGELFF. As DNA, the CDR3 is TGTGCCAGTAGTATATCGGCGGGGGGGTTCACCGGGGAGCTGTTTTTT.

The rearrangement uses TRBV29-1 and TRBJ1-4; the match to TRBD1 covers 7 bases. The V segment lost 6 bases and the J segment 4 bases; nucleotides outside the gene matches: 5. The length of the CDR3 is 13 residues. Germline V gene sequence: CDR1 SQVTM, CDR2 ANQGSEA. The CDR3 sequence: CSVMTGSNEKLFF. CDR3 nucleotides: TGCAGCGTGATGACAGGGAGTAATGAAAAACTGTTTTTT.

The V call is TRBV15, the J call TRBJ1-2, with 8 bases aligning to TRBD1. The trim removed 5 bases at V and 3 bases at J, leaving 5 bases unmatched. The germline gives CDR1 LNHNV, CDR2 YYDKDF (reference sequence). The CDR3 runs 14 residues. The CDR3 is CATSGQGHDYGYTF. In DNA, the CDR3 is TGTGCCACCAGCGGACAGGGTCACGACTATGGCTACACCTTC. The full variable domain, in which reference TRBV15 and TRBJ1-2 provide the parts outside the CDR3, is DAMVIQNPRYQVTQFGKPVTLSCSQTLNHNVMYWYQQKSSQAPKLLFHYYDKDFNNEADTPDNFQSRRPNTSFCFLDIRSPGLGDTAMYLCATSGQGHDYGYTFGSGTRLTVV.

The table lists this clone with a few counts. This chain links TRBV28 with TRBJ1-3; D is unclear. The CDR3 contains 16 residues. From germline, CDR1 is MDHEN and CDR2 SYDVKM. With 7 bases removed from V and 0 bases from J, the gap between germline ends came to 16 bases. The DNA for the CDR3 is TGTGCCAGCACCACCCACACCCTGAGCTCTGGAAACACCATATATTTT. Protein: CASTTHTLSSGNTIYF.

J is TRBJ1-2 and V is TRBV5-8; D remains ambiguous. The CDR3 loop spans 14 amino acids. Trimming left V 5 bases short and J 0 bases short, with 11 bases between. Germline V gene data show CDR1 as SGHTS and CDR2 as YDEGEE. The CDR3 region is CASRKGGSNYGYTF. CDR3 DNA: TGTGCCAGCAGAAAAGGAGGGTCTAACTATGGCTACACCTTC. The whole variable domain, remainder taken from reference TRBV5-8 and TRBJ1-2, is EAGVTQSPTHLIKTRGQQATLRCSPISGHTSVYWYQQALGLGLQFLLWYDEGEERNRGNFPPRFSGRQFPNYSSELNVNALELEDSALYLCASRKGGSNYGYTFGSGTRLTVV.

The chain joins TRBV5-1 to TRBJ2-3; D gene unclear. V was pared by 6 bases and J by 5 bases, with 13 bases between. Germline CDR1 and CDR2: SGHRS and YFSETQ. The CDR3 runs 13 residues. The CDR3 DNA follows: TGCGCCAGCAACTCCCTGATCGAAGATACGCAGTATTTT. This codes for CASNSLIEDTQYF.

The chain links TRBV28 to TRBJ2-3; 14 bases align to TRBD2. Losses at the gene ends were 7 bases for V and 6 bases for J; bases not matched to a gene: 6. Germline loops: CDR1 MDHEN, CDR2 SYDVKM. The CDR3 loop spans 15 amino acids. The CDR3 spells CASIETSGGADTQYF. CDR3 DNA: TGTGCCAGCATCGAGACTAGCGGGGGGGCTGATACGCAGTATTTT.

This chain links TRBV11-2 with TRBJ2-5; 8 nucleotides agree with TRBD1. The V gene end was trimmed by 3 bases and the J gene end by 8 bases; junction bases not matched to a gene: 2. Germline loops: CDR1 SGHAT, CDR2 FQNNGV. This CDR3 spans 12 amino acids. CDR3 sequence: CASSFSGGTQYF. As DNA, the CDR3 is TGTGCCAGCAGCTTCTCAGGGGGCACCCAGTACTTC.

The chain is built from TRBV7-2 and TRBJ2-2; D call uncertain. The germline V gene encodes CDR1 SGHTA and CDR2 FQGNSA. V shed 1 base and J shed 4 bases, with 7 bases lying between them. CDR3 length equals 14 residues. CDR3 protein: CASSLELFTGELFF. The CDR3 coding sequence is TGTGCCAGCAGCTTAGAACTATTCACCGGGGAGCTGTTTTTT.

This clone was observed a few times. The J gene is TRBJ1-1, the V gene TRBV6-6; 8 bases match TRBD1. CDR1 MNHNY and CDR2 SVGAGI come from the germline V gene (reference sequence). V lost 7 bases to trimming and J lost 4 bases; unmatched junction nucleotides: 5. This CDR3 spans 13 amino acids. The CDR3 DNA reads as TGTGCCAGCACTACAGGGGGGGTCACTGAAGCTTTCTTT. Amino acid sequence: CASTTGGVTEAFF.

This chain links TRBV25-1 with TRBJ1-5; maybe TRBD1 (5 bases). The V gene lost 8 bases and the J gene lost 2 bases, with 13 bases spanning the gap. CDR1 is MGHDK, CDR2 SYGVNS, per germline. The CDR3 has 14 amino acids. The CDR3 region has the DNA TGTGCCAGCGGTGGAGGGGTGGGCAATCAGCCCCAGCATTTT. Translated, it gives CASGGGVGNQPQHF.

The chain uses TRBV30 and TRBJ1-5; the D gene is possibly TRBD1 (5 bases). CDR1 is GTSNPN and CDR2 is SVGIG in the germline V gene (reference sequence). The CDR3 is 15 residues long. V was clipped by 0 bases and J by 4 bases, with 13 bases between them. The CDR3 nucleotides are TGTGCCTGGAGTGTACGAAGAGGGGCAAATCAGCCCCAGCATTTT. As protein: CAWSVRRGANQPQHF.